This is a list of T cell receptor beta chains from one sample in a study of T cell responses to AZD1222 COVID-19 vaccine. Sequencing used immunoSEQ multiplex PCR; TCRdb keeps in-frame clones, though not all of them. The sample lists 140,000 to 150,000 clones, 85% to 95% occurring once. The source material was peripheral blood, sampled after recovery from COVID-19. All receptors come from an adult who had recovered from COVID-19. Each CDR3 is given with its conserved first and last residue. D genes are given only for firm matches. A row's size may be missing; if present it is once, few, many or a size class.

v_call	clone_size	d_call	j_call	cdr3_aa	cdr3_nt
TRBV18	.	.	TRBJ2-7	CASSPRRDLYEQYF	TGTGCCAGCTCACCCCGGAGGGACTTATACGAGCAGTACTTC
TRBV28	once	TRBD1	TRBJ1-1	CASSLPTGVGEAFF	TGTGCCAGCAGTTTACCGACAGGGGTGGGTGAAGCTTTCTTT
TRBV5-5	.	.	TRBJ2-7	CASSLQAGPYEQYF	TGTGCCAGCAGCTTGCAGGCAGGGCCCTACGAGCAGTACTTC
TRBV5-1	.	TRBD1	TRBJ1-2	CASSLGDRDYGYTF	TGCGCCAGCAGCTTGGGGGACAGGGACTATGGCTACACCTTC
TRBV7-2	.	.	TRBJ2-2	CASSFARGTGELFF	TGTGCCAGCAGCTTCGCCAGGGGCACCGGGGAGCTGTTTTTT
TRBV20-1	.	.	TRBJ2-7	CSASVSYEQYF	TGCAGTGCTAGTGTAAGTTACGAGCAGTACTTC
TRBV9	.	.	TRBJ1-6	CASSVRGNNSPLHF	TGTGCCAGCAGCGTACGGGGGAATAATTCACCCCTCCACTTT
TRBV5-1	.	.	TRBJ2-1	CASSPTTGLGYNEQFF	TGCGCCAGCAGCCCGACCACAGGGCTAGGCTACAATGAGCAGTTCTTC
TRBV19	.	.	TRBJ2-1	CASREGSSYNEQFF	TGTGCCAGTAGAGAGGGGAGCTCCTACAATGAGCAGTTCTTC
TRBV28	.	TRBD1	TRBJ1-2	CASSSPGTGLLGGYTF	TGTGCCAGCAGTTCCCCCGGGACAGGCCTTCTTGGTGGCTACACCTTC
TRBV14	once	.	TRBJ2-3	CASSQEAVSTDTQYF	TGTGCCAGCAGCCAAGAGGCGGTAAGCACAGATACGCAGTATTTT
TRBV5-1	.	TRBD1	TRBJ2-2	CASSPFTGTANTGELFF	TGCGCCAGCAGCCCATTTACCGGGACAGCGAACACCGGGGAGCTGTTTTTT
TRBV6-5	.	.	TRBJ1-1	CASSFGALSEAFF	TGTGCCAGCAGTTTTGGGGCGTTATCTGAAGCTTTCTTT
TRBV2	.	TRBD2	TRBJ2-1	CASRTGLAGNNEQFF	TGTGCCAGCAGAACGGGACTAGCGGGAAACAATGAGCAGTTCTTC
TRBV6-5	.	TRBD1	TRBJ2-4	CASRRDRDTKNIQYF	TGTGCCAGCAGGAGGGACAGGGATACCAAAAACATTCAGTACTTC
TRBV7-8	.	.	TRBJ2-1	CASSKRGSPHEQFF	TGTGCCAGCAGCAAAAGGGGGAGTCCCCATGAGCAGTTCTTC
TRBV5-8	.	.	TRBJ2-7	CASSLSILSYEQYF	TGTGCCAGCAGCTTGTCGATCCTGTCCTACGAGCAGTACTTC